This TCR beta chain was recovered during a study of cytomegalovirus exposure and HLA in healthy donors. 60 Vbeta and 13 Jbeta primers were used in PCR. Assay used: immunoSEQ multiplex PCR; TCRdb lists only in-frame clones, some missing. The profile shows fewer than 180,000 clones, about three fifths of them singletons. The CDR3 has 14 amino acids. Trimming removed 3 bases from V and 3 bases from J; junction bases left unmatched: 3. Germline values: CDR1 SGHTA, CDR2 FQGNSA. This clone was found once. The sequence was collected from an older woman in good health and CMV-seropositive. The sequencing sample was made of PBMCs. The chain uses TRBV7-2 and TRBJ1-2; 8 positions match TRBD1. The CDR3 DNA is TGTGCCAGCAGCTTTCGACAGGGGCACTATGGCTACACCTTC. Amino acids: CASSFRQGHYGYTF.